The clone carrying this T cell receptor (beta chain) was seen a few times. The use of a sample-barcoded 5' primer and a J-beta primer mix characterized a second PCR of about 7 to 12 cycles. From the 5' RACE reads, TCRdb called clonotypes with MiXCR, one entry per CDR3 protein. This sample has about 1.7 million distinct CDR3 sequences, with 28% found just once. The entry originates in a study of blood T cells in healthy people across ages. CDR1 is DFQATT and CDR2 is SNEGSKA in the germline V gene (reference sequence). The germline V and J ends were trimmed by 1 base and 7 bases, with 10 bases remaining between them. There are 13 residues in the CDR3.

This receptor was taken from a woman aged 25 to 45 in good health. Source material: blood. This chain connects TRBV20-1 to TRBJ1-4, with TRBD1 as a possible D gene (5 bases). The CDR3 DNA follows: TGCAGTGCTAGAGGGTCGGGGGGTGAAAAACTGTTTTTT. Protein product: CSARGSGGEKLFF.